This entry describes one T cell receptor (beta chain). What it recognizes is unknown. The data were obtained in a study of a mutant IDH1 vaccine in newly diagnosed glioma. At the level of the study: In some groups vaccination began 4-6 weeks post-radiotherapy; others received it with temozolomide. Former treatment meant radiotherapy, temozolomide, or both; the majority had gotten both.

CDR3 size: 13 residues. Trimming took 6 bases from V and 8 from J; bases not matched to a gene: 7. Germline CDR1 is KGHSH and CDR2 is LQKENI. Only in-frame clones appear in the TCRdb table, and some are missing; sequencing was by immunoSEQ multiplex PCR. The top ten hold 6.2% of the sample, which has about 55,000 clones, roughly 80% seen once. Time point defined: week 23, last vaccination. Every vaccination contained 300 ug of the mutant IDH1 20-mer peptide and was paired with topical imiquimod. V gene TRBV18 combines with J gene TRBJ2-1; 7 bases align to TRBD2. The sequence was obtained from a man in his forties or fifties with glioma. Sequencing was performed on PBMCs, taken from a glioma patient whose treatment included an IDH1 peptide vaccine. CDR3 in DNA: TGTGCCAGCTCGCTTGGGGGAGGGGATGAGCAGTTCTTC. It yields the protein CASSLGGGDEQFF.